The next 6 T cell receptor beta chains were all read from a single sample in a study of T cell responses to AZD1222 COVID-19 vaccine. Sequencing was performed with immunoSEQ multiplex PCR; in TCRdb, only in-frame clones are kept and a portion is missing. The table lists 120,000 or so clones, about nine tenths of them singletons, with roughly 4.2% in the top ten. The specimen was peripheral blood, collected 28 days after the second dose of the MenACWY control vaccine. The receptors derive from an adult who received the MenACWY meningococcal vaccine as a control.

A note on this clone: The same CDR3 can be traced to other DNA sequences in this sample. V and J are TRBV5-1 and TRBJ2-1; D gene ambiguous. Trimming removed 0 bases from V and 1 base from J, with 11 bases in between. Per germline, CDR1 SGHRS and CDR2 YFSETQ. The CDR3 spans 16 residues. The CDR3 region has the DNA TGCGCCAGCAGCTTGGCCGGGCGATCTTCCTACAATGAGCAGTTCTTC. Translation gives CASSLAGRSSYNEQFF.

For the CDR3, the DNA is TGTGCCAGCAGCCTAAACCGGGACAGGGGTTCCCTTGGCAATCAGCCCCAGCATTTT. This gives the protein CASSLNRDRGSLGNQPQHF. The gene calls are TRBV5-6 and TRBJ1-5; 10 bases align to TRBD1. This CDR3 is built from 19 residues. Germline CDR1 and CDR2: SGHDT and YYEEEE. The V segment lost 4 bases and the J segment 2 bases; nucleotides outside the gene matches: 15.

The V gene is TRBV27, the J gene TRBJ1-5, with a tentative D call TRBD1 (5 bases). Deletions cut 5 bases from V and 7 bases from J, with 15 bases between. Germline V gene data show CDR1 as MNHEY and CDR2 as SMNVEV (reference sequence). This CDR3 has 14 residues. CDR3 sequence: CASSPRTGRQPQHF. CDR3 bases: TGTGCCAGCAGTCCTCGCACAGGAAGGCAGCCCCAGCATTTT.

CDR3 in amino acids: CATSRRTADRGGTDTQYF. DNA for the CDR3: TGTGCCACCAGCCGTCGGACCGCGGACAGGGGAGGGACAGATACGCAGTATTTT. The rearrangement links TRBV24-1 to TRBJ2-3; TRBD1 matches 9 bases. J gave up 3 bases and V 7 bases, and 16 bases lay outside the gene matches. Per germline, CDR1 KGHDR and CDR2 SFDVKD. The CDR3 totals 18 residues.

This clone was observed once. The genes are TRBV7-9 and TRBJ2-5, with TRBD1 matching over 7 bases. The CDR3 contains 14 residues. Unmatched junction bases numbered 7, after V lost 4 bases and J lost 5 bases. The V gene's germline CDR1 is SEHNR and CDR2 FQNEAQ (reference sequence). In nucleotides, the CDR3 is TGTGCCAGCAGCTCCTCGACAGGGATGGAGACCCAGTACTTC. The encoded protein is CASSSSTGMETQYF.

The V gene is TRBV5-1, the J gene TRBJ1-6, with D possibly being TRBD1 (6 bases). V was cut by 1 base and J by 6 bases, with 11 bases left in between. The CDR3 loop spans 15 amino acids. CDR1 is SGHRS, CDR2 YFSETQ, per germline. The CDR3 DNA reads as TGCGCCAGCAGCTTGCTGGGACACAGTAATTCACCCCTCCACTTT. This translates into CASSLLGHSNSPLHF.